This TCR beta chain is drawn from a study of Graves' ophthalmopathy and Graves' hyperthyroidism. Deletions cut 6 bases from V and 1 base from J, with 13 bases between. CDR3 size: 16 residues. Germline CDR1 and CDR2: MNHNS and SASEGT. Broader study findings: The model predicted progression of ophthalmopathy with a sensitivity of about 70%, and its specificity was roughly 72%.

Ten or more counts support this clonotype. Its antigen is currently unknown. The study amplified TCR beta CDR3 regions using RNA transcripts. An initial RT-PCR round employing HTBI primers preceded a second-round multiplex PCR. TCRdb fed the multiplex PCR reads into MiXCR, producing one record per CDR3 protein. The data show roughly 380,000 distinct CDR3 sequences, over 15% seen once. The V call is TRBV6-1, the J call TRBJ2-6; the D gene is possibly TRBD2 (5 bases). This TCR was sampled from a woman aged 18-29 years with stable Graves' hyperthyroidism. Sequencing was done on a sample of peripheral blood. CDR3 nucleotides: TGTGCCAGCAGGGGGAGTGTTGGATCTGGGGCCAACGTCCTGACTTTC. Amino acid sequence: CASRGSVGSGANVLTF.